The 15 T cell receptor beta chains listed next were all sequenced from one sample in a study of blood T cell repertoires in COVID-19. TCRdb keeps only in-frame clones here, not all; method: immunoSEQ multiplex PCR. The table has 110,000 to 150,000 clones, roughly 80% seen once. What was sequenced was PBMCs or T cells enriched from blood (not recorded which). These receptors were collected from a woman in her thirties or forties who had recovered from COVID-19.

The chain has TRBV30 and TRBJ2-1, with a weak D call TRBD2 (6 bases). V was shortened by 2 bases and J by 10 bases, with 9 bases between the two germline ends. The germline V gene encodes CDR1 GTSNPN and CDR2 SVGIG (reference sequence). The CDR3 covers 11 residues. Here the CDR3 DNA reads TGTGCCTGGAGTAGGAGGGAAGAGCAGTTCTTC. Residues: CAWSRREEQFF.

The chain links TRBV18 to TRBJ2-3; TRBD2 matches at 7 bases. Trimming cost V 2 bases and J 2 bases; bases outside gene matches: 16. Germline V gene lookup returns CDR1 KGHSH and CDR2 LQKENI. The CDR3 length is 19 residues. This CDR3 is CASSPIRRAGEGFTDTQYF. Written as DNA, the CDR3 is TGTGCCAGCTCACCAATCCGGCGGGCGGGAGAAGGCTTCACAGATACGCAGTATTTT.

The rearrangement joins TRBV20-1 to TRBJ2-1; 9 bases fit TRBD2. Germline CDR1 reads DFQATT; CDR2 reads SNEGSKA (reference sequence). The CDR3 has 13 amino acids. Trimming at V came to 3 bases and at J to 9 bases, leaving 6 bases not matched to a gene. The CDR3 protein is CSASVSGGFEQFF. The CDR3 nucleotides read TGCAGTGCTAGTGTGAGCGGGGGGTTTGAGCAGTTCTTC.

This chain joins TRBV5-8 and TRBJ2-3; TRBD1 matches 8 bases. V lost 0 bases to trimming and J lost 0 bases; unmatched junction nucleotides: 15. The CDR3 runs to 20 residues. Looked up from germline, CDR1 is SGHTS and CDR2 is YDEGEE. The CDR3 reads CASSLGPAGGIHLSTDTQYF. The DNA of the CDR3 is TGTGCCAGCAGCTTGGGTCCAGCAGGGGGCATCCACCTAAGCACAGATACGCAGTATTTT. Combining the CDR3 with reference TRBV5-8 and TRBJ2-3 gives the whole variable domain EAGVTQSPTHLIKTRGQQATLRCSPISGHTSVYWYQQALGLGLQFLLWYDEGEERNRGNFPPRFSGRQFPNYSSELNVNALELEDSALYLCASSLGPAGGIHLSTDTQYFGPGTRLTVL.

The gene calls are TRBV7-8 and TRBJ2-2, with D possibly TRBD1 on 5 matching bases. The germline CDR1 and CDR2 sequences are SGHVS and FQNEAQ. Trimming pared 5 bases from V and 5 bases from J, leaving 12 bases between. The CDR3 length is 14 residues. This CDR3 reads CASSHYSGTGELFF. CDR3 coding DNA: TGTGCCAGCAGCCACTACTCAGGGACCGGGGAGCTGTTTTTT.

This rearrangement joins TRBV11-2 to TRBJ2-1, with D hard to call. The V end lost 0 bases, the J end lost 8 bases, and 14 bases lay between the germline ends. There are 15 residues in the CDR3. Germline V lookup: CDR1 SGHAT, CDR2 FQNNGV. CDR3 coding DNA: TGTGCCAGCAGCTTAGATTTGGCTTTTATCTATGAGCAGTTCTTC. Translating gives CASSLDLAFIYEQFF.

The rearrangement joins TRBV30 to TRBJ1-4, with 7 bases fitting TRBD1. Losses at the gene ends were 2 bases for V and 2 bases for J; bases not matched to a gene: 5. This CDR3 is built from 15 residues. Germline CDR1 is GTSNPN and CDR2 is SVGIG (reference sequence). The DNA of the CDR3 is TGTGCCTGGAGTTATCTACAGGGGACTAATGAAAAACTGTTTTTT. Protein product: CAWSYLQGTNEKLFF. Together with reference TRBV30 and TRBJ1-4, the CDR3 gives the full variable domain: SQTIHQWPATLVQPVGSPLSLECTVEGTSNPNLYWYRQAAGRGLQLLFYSVGIGQISSEVPQNLSASRPQDRQFILSSKKLLLSDSGFYLCAWSYLQGTNEKLFFGSGTQLSVL.

The genes are TRBV5-4 and TRBJ2-1, with no clear D. This CDR3 comprises 11 residues. The germline V gene has CDR1 SGHNT and CDR2 YYREEE (reference sequence). V lost 3 bases and J lost 9, with 7 bases in between. Here the CDR3 DNA reads TGTGCCAGCAGCTCGAGGTCTGAGCAGTTCTTC. It translates to CASSSRSEQFF. The full variable domain, in which reference TRBV5-4 and TRBJ2-1 provide the parts outside the CDR3, is ETGVTQSPTHLIKTRGQQVTLRCSSQSGHNTVSWYQQALGQGPQFIFQYYREEENGRGNFPPRFSGLQFPNYSSELNVNALELDDSALYLCASSSRSEQFFGPGTRLTVL.

The gene calls are TRBV30 and TRBJ1-4, with TRBD1 matching 7 bases. The CDR3 length is 12 residues. V gave up 3 bases and J gave up 11 bases; unmatched junction bases: 6. Germline CDR1 reads GTSNPN; CDR2 reads SVGIG (reference sequence). In DNA form, the CDR3 reads TGTGCCTGGAGCGAGACGACAGGGAAACTGTTTTTT. It translates to CAWSETTGKLFF.

CDR3 residues: CSASMADRQPQHF. The CDR3 region has the DNA TGCAGTGCTAGTATGGCAGATCGTCAGCCCCAGCATTTT. The V gene is TRBV20-1, the J gene TRBJ1-5, with unresolved D. Germline assignment: CDR1 DFQATT and CDR2 SNEGSKA (reference sequence). The length of the CDR3 is 13 residues. V shed 3 bases and J shed 6 bases, with 12 bases lying between them.

The CDR3 protein is CASSKVLVRDYEQFF. The CDR3 nucleotides are TGTGCCAGCAGCAAAGTCCTTGTGCGGGACTATGAGCAGTTCTTC. The chain combines TRBV21-1 with TRBJ2-1; no check of the table's D call, TRBD2, against the DNA was made. TRBV21-1 is recorded as a pseudogene. There are 15 residues in the CDR3.

The chain employs TRBV30 and TRBJ2-2; D perhaps matches TRBD2 (5 bases). The V gene's germline CDR1 is GTSNPN and CDR2 SVGIG (reference sequence). Trimming took 6 bases from V and 0 from J, leaving 17 bases between them. This CDR3 is 16 amino acids long. The CDR3 reads CACPRGLAANTGELFF. CDR3 nucleotide sequence: TGTGCCTGTCCGAGAGGGCTAGCAGCGAACACCGGGGAGCTGTTTTTT.

The rearrangement uses TRBV10-2 and TRBJ1-1, with D uncertain. V gave up 3 bases and J gave up 0 bases, with 14 bases separating them. Germline loops: CDR1 WSHSY, CDR2 SAAADI. The CDR3 loop spans 16 amino acids. The CDR3 DNA reads TGCGCCAGCAGTGACTGGCCCTCCGGGATGAACACTGAAGCTTTCTTT. Protein product: CASSDWPSGMNTEAFF.

In this sample, this clone turned up once. The chain employs TRBV27 and TRBJ2-1; D may be TRBD1 (5 bases). The CDR3 contains 14 residues. Trimming removed 3 bases at V and 4 bases at J, with 10 bases between. CDR1 and CDR2 from the germline V gene are MNHEY and SMNVEV (reference sequence). The CDR3 region is CASSFGAWYNEQFF. CDR3 nucleotides: TGTGCCAGCAGTTTTGGGGCCTGGTACAATGAGCAGTTCTTC.

The chain recombines TRBV7-3 with TRBJ1-2, with TRBD1 matching over 7 bases. The CDR3 length is 14 residues. Germline CDR1 and CDR2: SGHTA and FQGTGA. The V and J ends lost 4 bases and 8 bases, in that order; junction bases with no gene match: 10. CDR3 sequence reads: CASSSQTGARGYTF. The CDR3 DNA follows: TGTGCCAGCAGCTCACAAACAGGGGCGAGGGGCTACACCTTC. Supplemented by reference TRBV7-3 and TRBJ1-2, the full variable domain reads GAGVSQTPSNKVTEKGKYVELRCDPISGHTALYWYRQSLGQGPEFLIYFQGTGAADDSGLPNDRFFAVRPEGSVSTLKIQRTERGDSAVYLCASSSQTGARGYTFGSGTRLTVV.